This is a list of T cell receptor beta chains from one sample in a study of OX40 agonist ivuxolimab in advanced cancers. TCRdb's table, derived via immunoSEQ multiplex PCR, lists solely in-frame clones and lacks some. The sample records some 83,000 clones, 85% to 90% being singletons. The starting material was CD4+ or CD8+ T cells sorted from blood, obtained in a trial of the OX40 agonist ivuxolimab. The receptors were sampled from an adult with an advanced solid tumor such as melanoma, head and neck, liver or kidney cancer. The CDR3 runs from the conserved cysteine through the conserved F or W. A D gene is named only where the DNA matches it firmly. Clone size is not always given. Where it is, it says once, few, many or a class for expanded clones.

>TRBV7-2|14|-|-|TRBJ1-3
TGTGCCAGCAGCTTAGGTCCTTCTGGAAACACCATATATTTT
CASSLGPSGNTIYF
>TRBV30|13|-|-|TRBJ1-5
TGTGCCTGGAACAATGGGGGCAATCAGCCCCAGCATTTT
CAWNNGGNQPQHF
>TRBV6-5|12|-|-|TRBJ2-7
TGTGCCAGCAGCTCGGGACTCTACGAGCAGTACTTC
CASSSGLYEQYF
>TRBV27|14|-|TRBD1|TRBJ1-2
TGTGCCAGCAGTTTAAGGACAGGGGAGGATGGCTACACCTTC
CASSLRTGEDGYTF
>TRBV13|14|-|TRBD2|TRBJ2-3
TGTGCCAGCAGCAGAGCGGGAGGCACAGATACGCAGTATTTT
CASSRAGGTDTQYF
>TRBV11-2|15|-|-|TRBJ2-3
TGTGCCAGCAGCCGGTTAGAAAATAGGGGGGATACGCAGTATTTT
CASSRLENRGDTQYF
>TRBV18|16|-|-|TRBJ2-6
TGTGCCAGCTCACCTCAACAGAACTCTGGGGCCAACGTCCTGACTTTC
CASSPQQNSGANVLTF
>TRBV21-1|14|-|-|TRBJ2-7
TGTGCCAGCAGCGCTACGGAGGACTCCTACGAGCAGTACTTC
CASSATEDSYEQYF
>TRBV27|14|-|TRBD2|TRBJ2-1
TGTGCCACCGCGCTGAGCGGGGGGAACAATGAGCAGTTCTTC
CATALSGGNNEQFF
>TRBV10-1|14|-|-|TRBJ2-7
TGCGCCAGCAGTGAGTCGCCGAACGGCTACGAGCAGTACTTC
CASSESPNGYEQYF
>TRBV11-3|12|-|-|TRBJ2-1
TGTGCCAGCAGGGGCCCGGCCGGCGAGCAGTTCTTC
CASRGPAGEQFF
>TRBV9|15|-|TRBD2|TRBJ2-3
TGTGCCAGCAGCGTAGGTAGCGGGAGTACAGATACGCAGTATTTT
CASSVGSGSTDTQYF
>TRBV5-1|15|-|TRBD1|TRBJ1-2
TGCGCCAGCAGCCCGGGGACAGTTCAGAACTATGGCTACACCTTC
CASSPGTVQNYGYTF
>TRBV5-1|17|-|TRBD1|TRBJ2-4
TGCGCCAGCAGCTTGGGGGTGGGGACAGTATCCAAAAACATTCAGTACTTC
CASSLGVGTVSKNIQYF
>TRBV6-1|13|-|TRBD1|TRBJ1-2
TGTGCCAGTCCGGGACAGTCGTATGCTGGCTACACCTTC
CASPGQSYAGYTF
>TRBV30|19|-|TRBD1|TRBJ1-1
TGTGCCTGGGCCGCTTCTTACAGGGGGCGCAGGGGGGTGAACACTGAAGCTTTCTTT
CAWAASYRGRRGVNTEAFF
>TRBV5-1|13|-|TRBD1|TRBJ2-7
TGCGCCAGCTCTAAGACAGGGGATGGCGAGCAGTACTTC
CASSKTGDGEQYF
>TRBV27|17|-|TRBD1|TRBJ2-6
TGTGCCAGCAGACGGACAGGGTCGGTCTCTGGGGCCAACGTCCTGACTTTC
CASRRTGSVSGANVLTF
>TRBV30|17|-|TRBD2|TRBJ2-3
TGTGCCTGGAGTGGCTGGACTAGCGGGGGGCCATTGGATACGCAGTATTTT
CAWSGWTSGGPLDTQYF
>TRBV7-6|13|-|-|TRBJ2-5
TGTGCCAGCAGCTTAGGACTCCAGGAGACCCAGTACTTC
CASSLGLQETQYF
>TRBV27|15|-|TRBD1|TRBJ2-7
TGTGCCAGCAGTACACCGGGACAGGGGGTATGGGAGCAGTACTTC
CASSTPGQGVWEQYF
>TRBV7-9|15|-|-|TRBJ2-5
TGTGCCAGCAGCTTAGCCGGAGGGGGAGAAGAGACCCAGTACTTC
CASSLAGGGEETQYF
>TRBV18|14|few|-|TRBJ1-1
TGTGCCAGCTCTCGCCAGGGAAGTGAGGCTGAAGCTTTCTTT
CASSRQGSEAEAFF
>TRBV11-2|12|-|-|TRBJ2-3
TGTGCCAGCAGCTTTACCGAGGATACGCAGTATTTT
CASSFTEDTQYF
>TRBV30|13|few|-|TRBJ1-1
TGTGCCTGGAAGGTTGGCATGAACACTGAAGCTTTCTTT
CAWKVGMNTEAFF
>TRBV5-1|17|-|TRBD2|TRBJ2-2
TGCGCCAGCAGCTTCGGGACTAGCGCGTCCCTGACCGGGGAGCTGTTTTTT
CASSFGTSASLTGELFF
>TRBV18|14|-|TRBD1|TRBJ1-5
TGTGCCAGCTCAGCTGACAGGGTTAATCAGCCCCAGCATTTT
CASSADRVNQPQHF
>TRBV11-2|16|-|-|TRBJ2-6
TGTGCCAGCAGCTTAAAGAAGAAGGCTGGGGCCAACGTCCTGACTTTC
CASSLKKKAGANVLTF
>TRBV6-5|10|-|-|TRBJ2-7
TGTGCCAGCGGAAGGGCCGAGCAGTACTTC
CASGRAEQYF
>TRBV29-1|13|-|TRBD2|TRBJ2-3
TGCAGCGTCCACGGGGGGGGCCCAGATACGCAGTATTTT
CSVHGGGPDTQYF
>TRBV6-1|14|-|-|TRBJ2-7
TGTGCCACCCTCCACCGGAACAGGGACTACGAGCAGTACTTC
CATLHRNRDYEQYF
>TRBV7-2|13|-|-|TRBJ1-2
TGTGCCAGCAGCTTAAGGGGTCTCTATGGCTACACCTTC
CASSLRGLYGYTF
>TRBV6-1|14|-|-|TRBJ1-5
TGTGCCAGCAGTGAAGCCTCCCCGCATCAGCCCCAGCATTTT
CASSEASPHQPQHF
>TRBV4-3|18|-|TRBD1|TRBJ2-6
TGCGCCAGCAGCAAGAGGGGGCTTCAGGGGACCGGGGCCAACGTCCTGACTTTC
CASSKRGLQGTGANVLTF
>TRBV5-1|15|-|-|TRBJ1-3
TGCGCCAGCAGCTTGGTTCAGGGAAGTGGAAACACCATATATTTT
CASSLVQGSGNTIYF
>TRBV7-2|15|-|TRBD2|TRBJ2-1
TGTGCCAGCAGCCGGCAGACTAGCGGGAGTAATGAGCAGTTCTTC
CASSRQTSGSNEQFF
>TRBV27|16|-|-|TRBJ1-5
TGTGCCAGCAGTTTATATTTCGGTGGTGGGAATCAGCCCCAGCATTTT
CASSLYFGGGNQPQHF
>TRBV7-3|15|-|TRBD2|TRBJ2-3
TGTGCCAGCAGCCCAAGCGGGAGGGCGACAGATACGCAGTATTTT
CASSPSGRATDTQYF
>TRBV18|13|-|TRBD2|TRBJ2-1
TGTGCCAGCTCACCCGGACTAGACAATGAGCAGTTCTTC
CASSPGLDNEQFF
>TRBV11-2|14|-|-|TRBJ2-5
TGTGCCAGCAGCTCCTCAGGGGCCGAGAGGGCCCAGTACTTC
CASSSSGAERAQYF
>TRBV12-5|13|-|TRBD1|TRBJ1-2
TGTGCTAGTGGTCTGACAGGGGGCGATGGCTACACCTTC
CASGLTGGDGYTF
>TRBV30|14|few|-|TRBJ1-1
TGTGCCTGGAGTGTACAGGGTCGGAGGCCTGAAGCTTTCTTT
CAWSVQGRRPEAFF
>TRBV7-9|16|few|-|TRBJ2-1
TGTGCCAGCAGCTTCGCAAGCGGCAGTCTGGACAATGAGCAGTTCTTC
CASSFASGSLDNEQFF
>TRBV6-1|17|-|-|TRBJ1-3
TGTGCCAGCAGTGAAGGTTTCTGGGCTTCCTCTGGAAACACCATATATTTT
CASSEGFWASSGNTIYF
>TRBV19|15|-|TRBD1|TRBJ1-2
TGTGCCAGTACCCTCAGGACAGGTTGGGGCTATGGCTACACCTTC
CASTLRTGWGYGYTF
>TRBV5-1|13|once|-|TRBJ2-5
TGCGCCAGCAGCTTTAGCTCCTGGGAGACCCAGTACTTC
CASSFSSWETQYF
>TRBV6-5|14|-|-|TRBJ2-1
TGTGCCAGCAGTTACCTCCAGGGCAACAATGAGCAGTTCTTC
CASSYLQGNNEQFF